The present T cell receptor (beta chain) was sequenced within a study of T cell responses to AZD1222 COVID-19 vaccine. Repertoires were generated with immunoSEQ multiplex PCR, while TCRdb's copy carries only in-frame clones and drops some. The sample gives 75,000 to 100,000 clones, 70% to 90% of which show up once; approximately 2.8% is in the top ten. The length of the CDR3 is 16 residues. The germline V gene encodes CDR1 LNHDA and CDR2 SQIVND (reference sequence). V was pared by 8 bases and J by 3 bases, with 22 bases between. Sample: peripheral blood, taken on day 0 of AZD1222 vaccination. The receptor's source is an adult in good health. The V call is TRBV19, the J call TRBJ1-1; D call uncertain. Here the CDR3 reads CASLSLSQQSDTEAFF. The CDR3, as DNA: TGTGCCAGTCTCTCTTTGAGCCAGCAGAGCGACACTGAAGCTTTCTTT.